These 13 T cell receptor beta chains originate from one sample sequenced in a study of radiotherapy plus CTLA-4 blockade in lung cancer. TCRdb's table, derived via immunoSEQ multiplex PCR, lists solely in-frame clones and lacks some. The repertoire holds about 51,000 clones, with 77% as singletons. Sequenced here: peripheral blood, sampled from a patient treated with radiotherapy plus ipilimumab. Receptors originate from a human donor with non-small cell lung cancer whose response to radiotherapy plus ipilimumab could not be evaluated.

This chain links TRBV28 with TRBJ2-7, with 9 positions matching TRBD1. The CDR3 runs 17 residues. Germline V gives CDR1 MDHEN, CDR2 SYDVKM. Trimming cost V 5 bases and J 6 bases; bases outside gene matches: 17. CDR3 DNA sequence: TGTGCCAGCAGTGTATCCCTCGGGCTTACAGGGGGCTTCGAGCAGTACTTC. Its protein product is CASSVSLGLTGGFEQYF.

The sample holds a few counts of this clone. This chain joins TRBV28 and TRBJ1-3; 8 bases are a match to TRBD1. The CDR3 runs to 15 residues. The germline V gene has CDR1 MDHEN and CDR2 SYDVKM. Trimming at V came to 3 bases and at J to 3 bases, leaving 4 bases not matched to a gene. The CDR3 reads CASSLGQAVGNTIYF. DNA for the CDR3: TGTGCCAGCAGTTTGGGACAGGCGGTTGGAAACACCATATATTTT.

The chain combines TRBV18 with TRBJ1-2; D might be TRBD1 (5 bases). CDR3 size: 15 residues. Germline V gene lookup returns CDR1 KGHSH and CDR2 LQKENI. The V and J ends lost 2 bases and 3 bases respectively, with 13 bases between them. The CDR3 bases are TGTGCCAGCTCACCAATCAGGGAGGTTGACTATGGCTACACCTTC. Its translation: CASSPIREVDYGYTF.

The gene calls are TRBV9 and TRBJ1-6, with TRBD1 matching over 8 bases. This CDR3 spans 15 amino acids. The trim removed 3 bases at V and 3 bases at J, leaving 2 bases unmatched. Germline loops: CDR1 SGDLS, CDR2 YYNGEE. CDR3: CASSGRGHYNSPLHF. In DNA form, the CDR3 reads TGTGCCAGCAGCGGCAGGGGGCACTATAATTCACCCCTCCACTTT.

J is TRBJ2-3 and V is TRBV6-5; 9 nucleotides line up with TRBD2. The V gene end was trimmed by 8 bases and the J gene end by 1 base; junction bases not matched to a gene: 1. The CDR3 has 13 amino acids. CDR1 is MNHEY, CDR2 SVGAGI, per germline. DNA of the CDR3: TGTGCCAGCGAGCGGGGGGGCACAGATACGCAGTATTTT. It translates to CASERGGTDTQYF.

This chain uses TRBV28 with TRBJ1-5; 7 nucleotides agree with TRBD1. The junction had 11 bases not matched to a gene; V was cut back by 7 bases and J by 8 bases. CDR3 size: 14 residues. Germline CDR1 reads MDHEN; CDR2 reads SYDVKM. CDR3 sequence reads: CASNEYRGGEPQHF. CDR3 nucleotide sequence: TGTGCCAGCAACGAATACAGGGGCGGAGAGCCCCAGCATTTT.

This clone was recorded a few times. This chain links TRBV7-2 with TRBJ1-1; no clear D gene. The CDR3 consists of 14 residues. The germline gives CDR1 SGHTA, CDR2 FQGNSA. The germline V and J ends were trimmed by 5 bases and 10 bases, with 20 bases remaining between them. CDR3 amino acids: CASSHTPTAGVAFF. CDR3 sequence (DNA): TGTGCCAGCAGCCACACCCCCACGGCCGGGGTAGCTTTCTTT.

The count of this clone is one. DNA of the CDR3: TGTGCCAGCAGTTACTCGGGACACTACAATGAGCAGTTCTTC. It is translated as CASSYSGHYNEQFF. This chain links TRBV6-5 with TRBJ2-1, with D perhaps TRBD1 (6 bases). This CDR3 has 14 residues. Per germline, CDR1 MNHEY and CDR2 SVGAGI. V was shortened by 0 bases and J by 3 bases, with 6 bases between the two germline ends.

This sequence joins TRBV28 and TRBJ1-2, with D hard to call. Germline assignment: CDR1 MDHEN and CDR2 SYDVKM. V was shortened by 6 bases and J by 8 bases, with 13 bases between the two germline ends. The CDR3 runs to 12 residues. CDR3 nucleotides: TGTGCCAGCAGACTTACAGCCTCGGGCTACACCTTC. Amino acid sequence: CASRLTASGYTF.

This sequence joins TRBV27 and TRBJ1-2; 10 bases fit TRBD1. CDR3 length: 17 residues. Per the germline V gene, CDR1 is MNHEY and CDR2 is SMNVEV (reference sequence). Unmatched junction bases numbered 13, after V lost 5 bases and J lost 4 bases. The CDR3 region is CASSPLETGGARYGYTF. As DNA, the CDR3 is TGTGCCAGCAGTCCCCTCGAGACAGGGGGCGCGCGCTATGGCTACACCTTC.

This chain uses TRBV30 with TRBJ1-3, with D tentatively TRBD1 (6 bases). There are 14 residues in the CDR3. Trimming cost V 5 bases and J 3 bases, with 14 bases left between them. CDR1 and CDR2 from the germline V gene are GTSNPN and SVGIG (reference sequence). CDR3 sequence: CAWETGLGGNTIYF. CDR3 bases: TGTGCCTGGGAAACAGGGTTGGGTGGAAACACCATATATTTT.

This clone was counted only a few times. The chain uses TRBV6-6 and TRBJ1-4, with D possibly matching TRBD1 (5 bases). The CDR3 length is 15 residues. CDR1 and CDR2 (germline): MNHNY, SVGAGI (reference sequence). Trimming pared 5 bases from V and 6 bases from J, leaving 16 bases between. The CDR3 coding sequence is TGTGCCAGCAGTAACGGGACTCCCCGGGATGAAAAACTGTTTTTT. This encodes CASSNGTPRDEKLFF.

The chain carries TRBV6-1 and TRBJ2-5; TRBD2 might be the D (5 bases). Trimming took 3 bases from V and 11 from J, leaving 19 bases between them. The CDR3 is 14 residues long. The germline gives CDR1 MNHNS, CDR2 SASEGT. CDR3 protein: CASSDLAPSKEQYF. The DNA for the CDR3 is TGTGCCAGCAGTGATCTAGCCCCGAGTAAGGAGCAGTACTTC.